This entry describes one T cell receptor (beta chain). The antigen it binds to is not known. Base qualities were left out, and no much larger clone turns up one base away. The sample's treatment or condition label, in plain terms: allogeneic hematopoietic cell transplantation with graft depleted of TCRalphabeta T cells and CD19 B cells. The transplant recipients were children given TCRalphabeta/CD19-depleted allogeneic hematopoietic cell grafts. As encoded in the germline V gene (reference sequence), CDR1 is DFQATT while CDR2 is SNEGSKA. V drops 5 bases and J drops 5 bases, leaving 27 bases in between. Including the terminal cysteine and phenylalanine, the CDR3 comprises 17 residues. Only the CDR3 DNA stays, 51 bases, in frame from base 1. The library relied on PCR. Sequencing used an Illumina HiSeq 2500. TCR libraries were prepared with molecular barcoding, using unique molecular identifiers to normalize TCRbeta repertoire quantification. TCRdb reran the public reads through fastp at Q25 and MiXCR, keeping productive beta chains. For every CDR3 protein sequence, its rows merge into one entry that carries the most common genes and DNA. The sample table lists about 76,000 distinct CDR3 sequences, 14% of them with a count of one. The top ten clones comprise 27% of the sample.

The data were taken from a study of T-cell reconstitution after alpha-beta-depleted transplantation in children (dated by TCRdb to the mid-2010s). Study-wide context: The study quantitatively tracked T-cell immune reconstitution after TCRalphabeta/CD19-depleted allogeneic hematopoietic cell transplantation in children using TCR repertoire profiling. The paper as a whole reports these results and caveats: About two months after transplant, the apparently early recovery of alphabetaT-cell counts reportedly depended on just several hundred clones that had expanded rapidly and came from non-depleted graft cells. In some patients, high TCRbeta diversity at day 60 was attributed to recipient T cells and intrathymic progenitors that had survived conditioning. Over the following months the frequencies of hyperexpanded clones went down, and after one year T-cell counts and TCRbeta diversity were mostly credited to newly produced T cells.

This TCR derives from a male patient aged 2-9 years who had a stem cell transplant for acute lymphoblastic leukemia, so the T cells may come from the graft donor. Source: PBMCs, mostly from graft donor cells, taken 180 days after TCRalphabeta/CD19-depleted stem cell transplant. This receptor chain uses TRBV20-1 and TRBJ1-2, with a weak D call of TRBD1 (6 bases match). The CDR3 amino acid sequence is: CSADETGIPSLQYGYTF. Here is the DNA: TGCAGTGCTGATGAGACAGGAATCCCCTCCTTACAATATGGCTACACCTTC.